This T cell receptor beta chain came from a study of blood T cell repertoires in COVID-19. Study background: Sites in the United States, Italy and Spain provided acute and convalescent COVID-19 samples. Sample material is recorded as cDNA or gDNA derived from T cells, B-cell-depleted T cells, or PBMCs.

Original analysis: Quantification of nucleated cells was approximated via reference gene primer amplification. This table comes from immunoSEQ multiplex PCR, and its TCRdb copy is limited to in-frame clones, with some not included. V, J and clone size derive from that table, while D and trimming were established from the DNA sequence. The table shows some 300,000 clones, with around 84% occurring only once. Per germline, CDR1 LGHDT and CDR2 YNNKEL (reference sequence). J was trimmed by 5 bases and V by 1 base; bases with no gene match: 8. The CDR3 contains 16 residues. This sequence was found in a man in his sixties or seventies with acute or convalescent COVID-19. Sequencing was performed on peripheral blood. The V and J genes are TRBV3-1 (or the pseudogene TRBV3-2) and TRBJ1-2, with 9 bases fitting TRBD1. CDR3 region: CASSQALTGGSYGYTF. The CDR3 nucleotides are TGTGCCAGCAGCCAAGCCCTGACAGGGGGTAGTTATGGCTACACCTTC.